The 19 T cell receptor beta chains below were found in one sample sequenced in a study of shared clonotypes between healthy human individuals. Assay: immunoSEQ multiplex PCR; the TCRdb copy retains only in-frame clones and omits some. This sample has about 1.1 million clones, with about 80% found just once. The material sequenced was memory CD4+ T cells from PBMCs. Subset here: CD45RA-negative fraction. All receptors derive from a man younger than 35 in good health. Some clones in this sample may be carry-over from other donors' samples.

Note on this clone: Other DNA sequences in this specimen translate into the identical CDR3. The chain's CDR3 is CSVVSGDYGYTF. CDR3 DNA: TGCAGCGTTGTCTCAGGGGACTATGGCTACACCTTC. This chain links TRBV29-1 with TRBJ1-2; a possible D gene is TRBD1 (6 bases). Looked up from germline, CDR1 is SQVTM and CDR2 is ANQGSEA. The CDR3 has 12 residues. V was clipped by 4 bases and J by 3 bases, with 9 bases between them. Based on the CDR3 plus reference TRBV29-1 and TRBJ1-2, the full variable domain is SAVISQKPSRDICQRGTSLTIQCQVDSQVTMMFWYRQQPGQSLTLIATANQGSEATYESGFVIDKFPISRPNLTFSTLTVSNMSPEDSSIYLCSVVSGDYGYTFGSGTRLTVV.

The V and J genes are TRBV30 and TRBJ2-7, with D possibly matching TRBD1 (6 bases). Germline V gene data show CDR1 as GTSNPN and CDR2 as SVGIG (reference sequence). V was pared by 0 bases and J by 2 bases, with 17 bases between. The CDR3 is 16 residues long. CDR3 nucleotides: TGTGCCTGGAGTGTACCGCGAGGGCAGGGGACCTACGAGCAGTACTTC. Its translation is CAWSVPRGQGTYEQYF.

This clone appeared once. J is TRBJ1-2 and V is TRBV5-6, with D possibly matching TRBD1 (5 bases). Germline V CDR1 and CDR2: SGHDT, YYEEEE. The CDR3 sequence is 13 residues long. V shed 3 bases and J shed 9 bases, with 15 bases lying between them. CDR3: CASSYQTGTSYTF. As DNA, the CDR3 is TGTGCCAGCAGCTACCAAACAGGCACCAGCTACACCTTC.

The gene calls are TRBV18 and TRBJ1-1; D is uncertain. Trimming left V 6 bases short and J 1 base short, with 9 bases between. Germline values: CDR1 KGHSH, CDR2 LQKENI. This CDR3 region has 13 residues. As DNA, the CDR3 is TGTGCCAGCTCCGTGGTCCGGAACACTGAAGCTTTCTTT. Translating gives CASSVVRNTEAFF.

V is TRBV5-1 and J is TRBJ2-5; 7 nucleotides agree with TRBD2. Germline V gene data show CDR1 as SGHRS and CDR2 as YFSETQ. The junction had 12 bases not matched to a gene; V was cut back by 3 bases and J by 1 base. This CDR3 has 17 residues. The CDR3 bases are TGCGCCAGCAGCTGGACGGTCAACCGGGGGGTCCAAGAGACCCAGTACTTC. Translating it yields CASSWTVNRGVQETQYF.

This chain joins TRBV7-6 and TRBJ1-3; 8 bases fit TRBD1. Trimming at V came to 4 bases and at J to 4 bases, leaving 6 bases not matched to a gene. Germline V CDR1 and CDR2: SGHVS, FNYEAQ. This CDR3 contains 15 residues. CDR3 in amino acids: CASSSQGAPGNTIYF. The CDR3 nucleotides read TGTGCCAGCAGCTCTCAGGGGGCGCCCGGAAACACCATATATTTT.

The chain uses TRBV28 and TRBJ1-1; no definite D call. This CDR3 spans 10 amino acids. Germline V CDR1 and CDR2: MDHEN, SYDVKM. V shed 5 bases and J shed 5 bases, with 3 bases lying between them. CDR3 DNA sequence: TGTGCCAGCAGTGGAACTGAAGCTTTCTTT. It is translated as CASSGTEAFF.

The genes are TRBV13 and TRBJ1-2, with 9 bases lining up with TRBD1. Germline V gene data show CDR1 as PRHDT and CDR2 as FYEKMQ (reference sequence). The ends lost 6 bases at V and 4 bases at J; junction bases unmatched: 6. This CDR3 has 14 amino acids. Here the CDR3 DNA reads TGTGCCAGCAGTTGGGACAGGGTAGGCTATGGCTACACCTTC. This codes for CASSWDRVGYGYTF.

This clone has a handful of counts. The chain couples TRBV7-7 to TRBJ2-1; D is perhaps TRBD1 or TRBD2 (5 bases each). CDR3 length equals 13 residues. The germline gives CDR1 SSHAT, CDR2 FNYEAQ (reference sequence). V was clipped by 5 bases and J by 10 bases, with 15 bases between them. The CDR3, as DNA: TGTGCCAGCAGCCATTCCCCCGGGGCCGAGCAGTTCTTC. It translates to CASSHSPGAEQFF.

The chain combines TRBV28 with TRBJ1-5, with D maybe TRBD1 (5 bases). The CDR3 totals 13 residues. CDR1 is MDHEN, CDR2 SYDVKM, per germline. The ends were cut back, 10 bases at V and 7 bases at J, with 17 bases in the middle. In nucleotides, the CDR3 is TGTGCCACCTCCGGGCAGGGCCCCCAGCCCCAGCATTTT. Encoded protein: CATSGQGPQPQHF.

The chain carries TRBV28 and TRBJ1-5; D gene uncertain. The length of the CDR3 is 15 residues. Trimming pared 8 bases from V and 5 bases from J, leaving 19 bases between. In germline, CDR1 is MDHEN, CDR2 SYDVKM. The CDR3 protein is CASDPWQANYQPQHF. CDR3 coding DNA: TGTGCCAGCGATCCGTGGCAGGCTAACTATCAGCCCCAGCATTTT.

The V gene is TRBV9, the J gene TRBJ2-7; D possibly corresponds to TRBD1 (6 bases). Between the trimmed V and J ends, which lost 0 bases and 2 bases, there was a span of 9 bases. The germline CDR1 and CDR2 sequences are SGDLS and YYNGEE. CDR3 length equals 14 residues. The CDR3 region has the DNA TGTGCCAGCAGCGTAGATTCAGGGGCCTACGAGCAGTACTTC. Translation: CASSVDSGAYEQYF.

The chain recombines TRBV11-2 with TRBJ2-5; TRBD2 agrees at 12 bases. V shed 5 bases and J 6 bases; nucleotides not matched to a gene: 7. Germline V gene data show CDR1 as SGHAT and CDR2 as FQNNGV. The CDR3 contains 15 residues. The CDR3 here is CASSPGLAGIKTQYF. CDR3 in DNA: TGTGCCAGCAGCCCCGGACTAGCGGGAATAAAGACCCAGTACTTC.

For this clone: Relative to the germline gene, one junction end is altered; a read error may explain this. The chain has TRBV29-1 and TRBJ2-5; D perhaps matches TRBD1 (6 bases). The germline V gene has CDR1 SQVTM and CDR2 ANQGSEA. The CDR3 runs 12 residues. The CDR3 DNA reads TGCAGCGTACAGGGCCACCAAGGGACCCAGTACTTC. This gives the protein CSVQGHQGTQYF.

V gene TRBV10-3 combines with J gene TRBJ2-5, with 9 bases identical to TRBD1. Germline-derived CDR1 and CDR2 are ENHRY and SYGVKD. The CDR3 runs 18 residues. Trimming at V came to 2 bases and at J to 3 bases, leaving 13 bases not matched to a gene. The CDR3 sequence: CAISETYYPTGGEETQYF. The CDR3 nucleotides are TGTGCCATCAGTGAGACCTATTACCCGACAGGGGGGGAAGAGACCCAGTACTTC.

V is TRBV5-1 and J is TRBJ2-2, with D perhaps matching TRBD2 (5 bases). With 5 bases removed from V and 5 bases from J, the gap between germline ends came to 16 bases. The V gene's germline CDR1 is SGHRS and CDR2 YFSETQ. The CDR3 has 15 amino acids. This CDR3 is CASSSSEKRTGELFF. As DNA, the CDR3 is TGCGCCAGCAGTAGTAGCGAAAAAAGGACCGGGGAGCTGTTTTTT.

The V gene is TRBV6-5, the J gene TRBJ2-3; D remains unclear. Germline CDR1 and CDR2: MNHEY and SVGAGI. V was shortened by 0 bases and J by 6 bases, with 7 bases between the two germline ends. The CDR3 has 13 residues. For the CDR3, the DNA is TGTGCCAGCAGTTACTCGTTCTGGGATACGCAGTATTTT. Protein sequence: CASSYSFWDTQYF.

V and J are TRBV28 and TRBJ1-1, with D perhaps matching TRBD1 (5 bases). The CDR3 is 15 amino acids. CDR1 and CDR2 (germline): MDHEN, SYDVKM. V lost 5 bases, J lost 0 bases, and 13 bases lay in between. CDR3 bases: TGTGCCAGCAGTAACCTTTACAGGCTGAACACTGAAGCTTTCTTT. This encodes CASSNLYRLNTEAFF.

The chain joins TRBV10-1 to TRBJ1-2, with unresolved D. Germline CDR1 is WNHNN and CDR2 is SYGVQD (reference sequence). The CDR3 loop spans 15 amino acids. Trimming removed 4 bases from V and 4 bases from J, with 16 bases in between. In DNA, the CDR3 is TGCGCCAGCAGTGCCAAATCAGGACCCCGCTATGGCTACACCTTC. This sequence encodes CASSAKSGPRYGYTF.